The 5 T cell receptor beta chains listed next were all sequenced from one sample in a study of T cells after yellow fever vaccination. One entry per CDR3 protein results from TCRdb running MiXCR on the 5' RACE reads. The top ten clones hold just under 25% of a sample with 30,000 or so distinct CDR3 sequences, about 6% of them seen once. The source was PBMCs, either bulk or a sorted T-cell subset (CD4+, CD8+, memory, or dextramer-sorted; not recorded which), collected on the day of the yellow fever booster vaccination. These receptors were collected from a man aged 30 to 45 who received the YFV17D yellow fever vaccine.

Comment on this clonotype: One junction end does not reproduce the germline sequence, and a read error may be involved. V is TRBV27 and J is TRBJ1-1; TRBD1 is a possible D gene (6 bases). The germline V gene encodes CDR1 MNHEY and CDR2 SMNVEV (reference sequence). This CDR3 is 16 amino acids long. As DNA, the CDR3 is TGTGCCAACAGTTTTTTTCGGACAGCCAGTACAACTGAAGCTTTCTTT. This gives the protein CANSFFRTASTTEAFF.

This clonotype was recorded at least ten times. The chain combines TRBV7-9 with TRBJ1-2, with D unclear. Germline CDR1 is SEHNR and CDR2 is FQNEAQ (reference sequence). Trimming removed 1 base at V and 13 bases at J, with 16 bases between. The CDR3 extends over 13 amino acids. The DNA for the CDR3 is TGTGCCAGCAGCTTAGATTTTCGGGCGTCTGGCACCTTC. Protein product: CASSLDFRASGTF.

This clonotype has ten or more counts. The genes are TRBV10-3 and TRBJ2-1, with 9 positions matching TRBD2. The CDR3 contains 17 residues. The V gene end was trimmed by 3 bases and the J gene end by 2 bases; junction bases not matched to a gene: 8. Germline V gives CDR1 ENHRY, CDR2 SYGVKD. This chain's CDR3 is CAISDLSGRGAYNEQFF. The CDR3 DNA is TGTGCCATCAGTGACCTTAGCGGGAGAGGGGCCTACAATGAGCAGTTCTTC.

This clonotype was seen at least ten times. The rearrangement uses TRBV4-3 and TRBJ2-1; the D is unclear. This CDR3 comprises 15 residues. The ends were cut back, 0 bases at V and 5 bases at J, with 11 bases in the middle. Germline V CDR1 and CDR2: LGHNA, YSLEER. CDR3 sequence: CASSQDQLFNNEQFF. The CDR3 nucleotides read TGCGCCAGCAGCCAAGATCAGCTGTTTAACAATGAGCAGTTCTTC.

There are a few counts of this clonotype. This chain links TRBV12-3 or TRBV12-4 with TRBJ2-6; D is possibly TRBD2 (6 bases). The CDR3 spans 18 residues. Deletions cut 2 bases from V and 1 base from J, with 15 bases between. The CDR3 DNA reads TGTGCCAGCAGTTTATCGGAGGGGAAGAAATCTGGGGCCAACGTCCTGACTTTC. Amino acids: CASSLSEGKKSGANVLTF.